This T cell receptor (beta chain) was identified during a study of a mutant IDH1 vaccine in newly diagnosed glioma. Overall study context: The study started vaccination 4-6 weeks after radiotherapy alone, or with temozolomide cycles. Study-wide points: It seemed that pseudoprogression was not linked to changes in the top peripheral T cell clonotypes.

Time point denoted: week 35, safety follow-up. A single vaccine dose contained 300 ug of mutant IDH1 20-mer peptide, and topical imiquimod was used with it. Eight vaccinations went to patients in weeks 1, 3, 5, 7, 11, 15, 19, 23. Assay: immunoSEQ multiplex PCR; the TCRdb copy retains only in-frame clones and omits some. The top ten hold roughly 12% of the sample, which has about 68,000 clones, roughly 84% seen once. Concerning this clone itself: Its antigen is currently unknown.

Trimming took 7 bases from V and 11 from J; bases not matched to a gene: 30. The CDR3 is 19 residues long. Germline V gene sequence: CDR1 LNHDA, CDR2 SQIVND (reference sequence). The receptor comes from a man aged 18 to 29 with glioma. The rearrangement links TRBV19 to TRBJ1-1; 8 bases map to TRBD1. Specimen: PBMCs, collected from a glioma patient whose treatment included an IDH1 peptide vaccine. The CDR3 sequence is CASNIRRVGQGAFGGDAFF. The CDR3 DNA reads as TGTGCCAGTAACATCCGTCGCGTCGGGCAGGGGGCTTTCGGGGGTGATGCTTTCTTT.